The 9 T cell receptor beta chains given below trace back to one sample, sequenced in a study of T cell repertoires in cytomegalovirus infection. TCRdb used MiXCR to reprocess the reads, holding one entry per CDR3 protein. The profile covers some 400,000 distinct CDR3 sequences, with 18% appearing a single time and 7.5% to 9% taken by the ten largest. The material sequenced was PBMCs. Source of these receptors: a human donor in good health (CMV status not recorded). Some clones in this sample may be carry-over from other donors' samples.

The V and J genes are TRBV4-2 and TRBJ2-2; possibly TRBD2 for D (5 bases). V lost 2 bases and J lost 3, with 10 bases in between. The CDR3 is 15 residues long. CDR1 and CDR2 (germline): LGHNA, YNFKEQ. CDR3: CASSQLRVHTGELFF. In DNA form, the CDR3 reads TGTGCCAGCAGCCAATTGAGGGTTCACACCGGGGAGCTGTTTTTT.

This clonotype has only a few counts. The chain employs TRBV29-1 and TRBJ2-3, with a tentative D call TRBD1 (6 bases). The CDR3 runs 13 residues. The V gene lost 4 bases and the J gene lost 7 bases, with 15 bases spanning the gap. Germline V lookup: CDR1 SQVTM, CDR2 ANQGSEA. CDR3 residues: CSVVGPGVYTQYF. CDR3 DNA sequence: TGCAGCGTTGTAGGACCAGGGGTTTATACGCAGTATTTT.

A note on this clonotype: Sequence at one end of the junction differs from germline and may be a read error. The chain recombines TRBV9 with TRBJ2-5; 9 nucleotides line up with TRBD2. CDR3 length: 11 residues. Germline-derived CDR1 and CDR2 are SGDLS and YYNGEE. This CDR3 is CASGTSLFPSF. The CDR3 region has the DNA TGTGCCAGCGGGACTAGCCTTTTCCCTTCCTTC.

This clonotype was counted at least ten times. DNA of the CDR3: TGTGCCAGCAGCTCACAGGGAGTGACCTTATACAATGAGCAGTTCTTC. Amino acids: CASSSQGVTLYNEQFF. This chain joins TRBV7-8 and TRBJ2-1; possibly TRBD1 for D (6 bases). Trimming pared 4 bases from V and 4 bases from J, leaving 17 bases between. Germline V gene sequence: CDR1 SGHVS, CDR2 FQNEAQ. The CDR3 loop spans 16 amino acids.

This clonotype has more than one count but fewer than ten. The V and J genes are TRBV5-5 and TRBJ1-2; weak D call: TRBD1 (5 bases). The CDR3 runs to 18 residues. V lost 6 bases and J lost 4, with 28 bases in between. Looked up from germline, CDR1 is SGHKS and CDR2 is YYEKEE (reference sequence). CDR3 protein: CASTTSPSGTAGRYGYTF. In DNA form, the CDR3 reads TGTGCCAGCACCACCTCCCCTTCTGGGACGGCCGGTCGCTATGGCTACACCTTC. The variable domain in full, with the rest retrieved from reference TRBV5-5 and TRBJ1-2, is DAGVTQSPTHLIKTRGQQVTLRCSPISGHKSVSWYQQVLGQGPQFIFQYYEKEERGRGNFPDRFSARQFPNYSSELNVNALLLGDSALYLCASTTSPSGTAGRYGYTFGSGTRLTVV.

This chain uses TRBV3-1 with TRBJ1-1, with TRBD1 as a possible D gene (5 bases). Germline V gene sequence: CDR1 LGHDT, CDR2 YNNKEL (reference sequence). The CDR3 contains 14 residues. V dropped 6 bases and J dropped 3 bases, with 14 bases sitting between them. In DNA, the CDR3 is TGTGCCAGCAGTCGCCACGGGGGGGACACTGAAGCTTTCTTT. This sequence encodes CASSRHGGDTEAFF.

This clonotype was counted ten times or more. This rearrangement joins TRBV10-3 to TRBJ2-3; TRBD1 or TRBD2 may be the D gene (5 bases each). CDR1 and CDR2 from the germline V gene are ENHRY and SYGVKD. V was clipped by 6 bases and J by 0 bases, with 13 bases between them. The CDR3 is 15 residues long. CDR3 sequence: CAISGALTSTDTQYF. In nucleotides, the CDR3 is TGTGCCATCAGCGGGGCCCTGACGAGCACAGATACGCAGTATTTT.

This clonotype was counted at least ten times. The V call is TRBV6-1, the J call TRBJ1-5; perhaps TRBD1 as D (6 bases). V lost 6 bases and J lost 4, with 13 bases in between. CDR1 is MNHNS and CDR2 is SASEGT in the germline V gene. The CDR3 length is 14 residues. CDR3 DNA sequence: TGTGCCAGCAGCGTCACAGGGACTAATCAGCCCCAGCATTTT. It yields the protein CASSVTGTNQPQHF.

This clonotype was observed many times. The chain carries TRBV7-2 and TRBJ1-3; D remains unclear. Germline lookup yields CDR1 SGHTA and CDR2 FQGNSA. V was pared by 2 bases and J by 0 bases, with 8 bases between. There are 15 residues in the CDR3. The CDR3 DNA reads TGTGCCAGCAGCTTACAGAGAAGCTCTGGAAACACCATATATTTT. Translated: CASSLQRSSGNTIYF.